This entry lists 19 T cell receptor beta chains sequenced from one sample in a study of T cell clonotyping in hematopoietic cell transplantation. This table comes from immunoSEQ multiplex PCR, and its TCRdb copy is limited to in-frame clones, with some not included. The data hold roughly 14,000 clones, with 70% to 90% observed a single time. Sequenced input: peripheral blood mononuclear cells. Receptor source: a woman aged 40 to 49 in good health. Some clones in this sample may be carry-over from other donors' samples.

This rearrangement joins TRBV2 to TRBJ1-2, with a possible D match to TRBD1 (5 bases). Germline V CDR1 and CDR2: SNHLY, FYNNEI. There are 13 residues in the CDR3. Trimming took 6 bases from V and 4 from J, leaving 12 bases between them. The CDR3 DNA reads as TGTGCCAGCAGCGGGGGGATTGTCTATGGCTACACCTTC. It translates to CASSGGIVYGYTF.

This sequence joins TRBV7-2 and TRBJ2-7; no clear D gene. The CDR3 is 13 amino acids. Germline V gene sequence: CDR1 SGHTA, CDR2 FQGNSA. V shed 4 bases and J shed 1 base, with 8 bases lying between them. CDR3 in amino acids: CASSWYNSYEQYF. CDR3 sequence (DNA): TGTGCCAGCAGCTGGTATAATTCCTACGAGCAGTACTTC.

The V gene is TRBV5-1, the J gene TRBJ1-2; tentative D call: TRBD1 (6 bases). The CDR3 consists of 14 residues. Germline-derived CDR1 and CDR2 are SGHRS and YFSETQ. Trimming cost V 4 bases and J 3 bases, with 13 bases left between them. The CDR3 here is CASSAGEGYYGYTF. CDR3 nucleotide sequence: TGCGCCAGCAGCGCAGGGGAAGGCTACTATGGCTACACCTTC.

This rearrangement joins TRBV5-6 to TRBJ1-4, with a tentative D call TRBD1 (5 bases). CDR3 length: 17 amino acids. Germline V gene lookup returns CDR1 SGHDT and CDR2 YYEEEE. Trimming left V 0 bases short and J 0 bases short, with 12 bases between. In DNA, the CDR3 is TGTGCCAGCAGCTTGGTTCAGGGTGAGGCAACTAATGAAAAACTGTTTTTT. Protein: CASSLVQGEATNEKLFF.

The chain couples TRBV6-5 to TRBJ2-7; D gene ambiguous. The length of the CDR3 is 15 residues. V gave up 2 bases and J gave up 5 bases, with 16 bases separating them. CDR1 is MNHEY, CDR2 SVGAGI, per germline. The CDR3 coding sequence is TGTGCCAGCAGTTACGGCCGGGCCCCTGGGAACGAGCAGTACTTC. It encodes CASSYGRAPGNEQYF.

This chain joins TRBV10-3 and TRBJ2-2, with a possible D match to TRBD1 (6 bases). V was clipped by 8 bases and J by 0 bases, with 13 bases between them. In germline, CDR1 is ENHRY, CDR2 SYGVKD. This CDR3 region has 15 residues. CDR3 in amino acids: CAISVQGANTGELFF. Written as DNA, the CDR3 is TGTGCCATCTCGGTACAGGGAGCGAACACCGGGGAGCTGTTTTTT.

This clone was seen only a few times. The chain links TRBV28 to TRBJ1-6; D remains unclear. V was shortened by 6 bases and J by 7 bases, with 13 bases between the two germline ends. The CDR3 runs 14 residues. Germline V gene data show CDR1 as MDHEN and CDR2 as SYDVKM. Here the CDR3 reads CASSQVTDNSPLHF. DNA of the CDR3: TGTGCCAGCAGCCAGGTAACAGACAATTCACCCCTCCACTTT.

The rearrangement links TRBV11-3 to TRBJ2-3, with a possible D match to TRBD1 (5 bases). Trimming removed 6 bases from V and 2 bases from J, with 12 bases in between. Germline values: CDR1 SGHNT, CDR2 YENEEA. The CDR3 loop spans 14 amino acids. The CDR3 protein is CASSEGAFTDTQYF. CDR3 DNA sequence: TGTGCCAGCAGTGAAGGGGCGTTCACAGATACGCAGTATTTT.

This rearrangement joins TRBV7-9 to TRBJ2-7; TRBD1 matches at 9 bases. V shed 7 bases, J shed 5 bases, and the junction held 9 bases outside the gene matches. The germline gives CDR1 SEHNR, CDR2 FQNEAQ (reference sequence). This CDR3 region has 14 residues. DNA for the CDR3: TGTGCCAGCACCGTAGGACAGGGGCCCCACGAGCAGTACTTC. It specifies CASTVGQGPHEQYF.

V is TRBV6-1 and J is TRBJ2-7; 7 bases line up with TRBD2. The trim removed 6 bases at V and 0 bases at J, leaving 2 bases unmatched. Germline-derived CDR1 and CDR2 are MNHNS and SASEGT. The CDR3 runs to 13 residues. The CDR3 region is CASSLAGSYEQYF. CDR3 DNA sequence: TGTGCCAGCAGCTTAGCGGGCTCCTACGAGCAGTACTTC.

DNA for the CDR3: TGTGCCAGCAGCTTCGGGGTTGGAAACACCATATATTTT. Protein: CASSFGVGNTIYF. The V and J genes are TRBV5-6 and TRBJ1-3; D ambiguous. V lost 2 bases, J lost 3 bases, and 6 bases lay in between. Germline V lookup: CDR1 SGHDT, CDR2 YYEEEE. The CDR3 is made up of 13 amino acids.

J is TRBJ1-4 and V is TRBV6-1, with 9 bases lining up with TRBD1. The CDR3 covers 15 residues. After removal of 7 bases from V and 2 bases from J, the junction contained 5 bases not matched to a gene. Germline V lookup: CDR1 MNHNS, CDR2 SASEGT. The CDR3 bases are TGTGCCAGCACCCCACAGGGGGCGACTAATGAAAAACTGTTTTTT. Amino acid sequence: CASTPQGATNEKLFF.

This chain links TRBV30 with TRBJ1-4; D call uncertain. The CDR3 is 17 residues long. Trimming shortened V by 5 bases and J by 6 bases, and 25 bases separated the two germline ends. The germline V gene has CDR1 GTSNPN and CDR2 SVGIG (reference sequence). Here the CDR3 DNA reads TGTGCCTGGGAGCCTTCGGGGTGGGGAGACTGGGATGAAAAACTGTTTTTT. This gives the protein CAWEPSGWGDWDEKLFF.

The rearrangement joins TRBV19 to TRBJ2-3; D gene uncertain. The germline V and J ends were trimmed by 6 bases and 6 bases, with 19 bases remaining between them. The CDR3 is made up of 15 amino acids. Germline V lookup: CDR1 LNHDA, CDR2 SQIVND (reference sequence). The DNA of the CDR3 is TGTGCCAGTAGGTCCCTGGCCTCCACATTGGATACGCAGTATTTT. This codes for CASRSLASTLDTQYF.

V is TRBV9 and J is TRBJ2-1; 8 bases are shared with TRBD1. CDR3 length equals 15 residues. Trimming cost V 5 bases and J 4 bases; bases outside gene matches: 8. From germline, CDR1 is SGDLS and CDR2 YYNGEE. CDR3 sequence (DNA): TGTGCCAGCAGTGCCGGGACAGGACCTTACAATGAGCAGTTCTTC. This translates into CASSAGTGPYNEQFF.

The rearrangement links TRBV4-2 to TRBJ1-2; no definite D call. The CDR3 contains 15 residues. Trimming stripped 0 bases from V and 5 bases from J, with 13 bases between. CDR1 and CDR2 from the germline V gene are LGHNA and YNFKEQ. The CDR3 bases are TGTGCCAGCAGCCAAGATTTTTCGGGCGGTTATGGCTACACCTTC. Its protein is CASSQDFSGGYGYTF.

The chain recombines TRBV5-1 with TRBJ2-3; 12 bases are a match to TRBD2. The CDR3 is 16 amino acids. Germline CDR1 and CDR2: SGHRS and YFSETQ. The J segment lost 2 bases and the V segment lost 4 bases, leaving 5 bases of the junction unmatched. The CDR3: CASSIGTSGHTDTQYF. CDR3 DNA sequence: TGCGCCAGCAGCATCGGGACTAGCGGGCACACAGATACGCAGTATTTT.

CDR3 sequence reads: CASSGSRGGSETQYF. CDR3 in DNA: TGTGCCAGCAGTGGCAGTCGGGGGGGCTCAGAGACCCAGTACTTC. The chain carries TRBV25-1 and TRBJ2-5; TRBD2 matches 8 bases. Germline-derived CDR1 and CDR2 are MGHDK and SYGVNS. There are 15 residues in the CDR3. V was pared by 4 bases and J by 4 bases, with 8 bases of the junction left unmatched.

V is TRBV7-2 and J is TRBJ1-5; D remains unclear. The V end was cut by 5 bases, the J end by 0 bases, with 11 bases between. Germline lookup yields CDR1 SGHTA and CDR2 FQGNSA. This CDR3 is built from 15 residues. In DNA form, the CDR3 reads TGTGCCAGCAGCCACGACTATTATAGCAATCAGCCCCAGCATTTT. Translation gives CASSHDYYSNQPQHF.